These 11 T cell receptor beta chains were all obtained from the same sample, sequenced in a study of blood T cell repertoires in COVID-19 (dated by TCRdb to about 2020). Libraries were prepared through the immunoSEQ multiplex PCR assay. Entries here come from immuneACCESS through TCRdb and include only in-frame sequences with V and J called. Some clones fail to appear in such tables; in the studies checked, an unresolved V gene covers under half of the shortfall, and the cause of the remainder is unknown. The sample records under 250,000 clones, roughly 86% of which are singletons. The ten most abundant clones make up roughly 4% of the sample. Sequencing was carried out using PBMCs or T cells enriched from blood (not recorded which). The source is a woman aged 25 to 39 with acute COVID-19.

The gene calls are TRBV19 and TRBJ2-2; 9 bases align to TRBD1. The CDR3 covers 14 residues. Germline V lookup: CDR1 LNHDA, CDR2 SQIVND (reference sequence). With V trimmed by 6 bases and J by 1 base, 0 bases remained unmatched. The CDR3 DNA sequence: TGTGCCAGTAGGGGACAGGGGAACACCGGGGAGCTGTTTTTT. Protein product: CASRGQGNTGELFF.

The V gene is TRBV13, the J gene TRBJ2-7; 11 nucleotides match TRBD1. J lost 3 bases, V lost 3 bases, and 4 bases had no gene match. The germline V gene has CDR1 PRHDT and CDR2 FYEKMQ (reference sequence). This CDR3 has 15 amino acids. The CDR3 coding sequence is TGTGCCAGCAGCTTCACCGGGACAGGGGGCTACGAGCAGTACTTC. It encodes CASSFTGTGGYEQYF.

V usage is TRBV2 and J usage is TRBJ2-2; the D gene is possibly TRBD1 (6 bases). Per the germline V gene, CDR1 is SNHLY and CDR2 is FYNNEI. Trimming removed 6 bases at V and 3 bases at J, with 11 bases between. The CDR3 has 14 residues. The CDR3 DNA sequence: TGTGCCAGCAGGTGGACAGTCGACACCGGGGAGCTGTTTTTT. Its protein is CASRWTVDTGELFF. The variable domain in full, completed from reference TRBV2 and TRBJ2-2, reads EPEVTQTPSHQVTQMGQEVILRCVPISNHLYFYWYRQILGQKVEFLVSFYNNEISEKSEIFDDQFSVERPDGSNFTLKIRSTKLEDSAMYFCASRWTVDTGELFFGEGSRLTVL.

The chain joins TRBV27 to TRBJ1-2; D uncertain. Deletions cut 2 bases from V and 6 bases from J, with 10 bases between. Germline values: CDR1 MNHEY, CDR2 SMNVEV (reference sequence). The CDR3 contains 13 residues. CDR3 in amino acids: CASSLTVGDGYTF. The CDR3 DNA is TGTGCCAGCAGTTTAACGGTCGGGGATGGCTACACCTTC.

V gene TRBV5-1 combines with J gene TRBJ2-1; a possible D gene is TRBD1 (6 bases). The germline CDR1 and CDR2 sequences are SGHRS and YFSETQ. V was clipped by 0 bases and J by 7 bases, with 17 bases between them. This CDR3 is 16 amino acids long. The CDR3 nucleotides read TGCGCCAGCAGCTTGGCCCCTGCAGGGGCCGGTAATGAGCAGTTCTTC. Translating it yields CASSLAPAGAGNEQFF.

This chain connects TRBV5-4 to TRBJ2-7, with 7 bases identical to TRBD1. Germline CDR1 and CDR2: SGHNT and YYREEE (reference sequence). V trimming: 0 bases; J trimming: 2 bases; junction bases outside the gene matches: 2. The CDR3 sequence is 14 residues long. The DNA of the CDR3 is TGTGCCAGCAGCTTGGAACAGGGGACCTACGAGCAGTACTTC. This sequence encodes CASSLEQGTYEQYF.

The chain carries TRBV7-7 and TRBJ2-2; 9 nucleotides align to TRBD1. V was pared by 1 base and J by 6 bases, with 6 bases of the junction left unmatched. The CDR3 contains 16 residues. Germline V CDR1 and CDR2: SSHAT, FNYEAQ (reference sequence). The chain's CDR3 is CASSLVGTGSAGELFF. CDR3 in DNA: TGTGCCAGCAGCTTAGTGGGGACAGGGTCTGCCGGGGAGCTGTTTTTT.

This clone turned up a few times. The chain links TRBV5-1 to TRBJ2-3; weak D call: TRBD1 (5 bases). In germline, CDR1 is SGHRS, CDR2 YFSETQ. The CDR3 length is 14 residues. The ends were cut back, 3 bases at V and 4 bases at J, with 12 bases in the middle. The CDR3 is CASSSVQASDTQYF. The CDR3 bases are TGCGCCAGCAGCTCGGTACAGGCATCAGATACGCAGTATTTT.

With respect to this clone: Within the sample, other DNA sequences also encode this same CDR3. The chain is built from TRBV19 and TRBJ2-2; D remains unclear. Germline V lookup: CDR1 LNHDA, CDR2 SQIVND (reference sequence). V lost 3 bases and J lost 0, with 11 bases in between. This CDR3 has 16 amino acids. CDR3 coding DNA: TGTGCCAGTAGTATCCTAGGCAGTTCGAACACCGGGGAGCTGTTTTTT. Translated: CASSILGSSNTGELFF.

The chain carries TRBV29-1 and TRBJ2-1, with D perhaps matching TRBD1 (5 bases). Germline V gene data show CDR1 as SQVTM and CDR2 as ANQGSEA. The germline V and J ends were trimmed by 2 bases and 3 bases, with 14 bases remaining between them. This CDR3 has 15 residues. DNA for the CDR3: TGCAGCGTTGAAAATGGACACTTTCTCTACAATGAGCAGTTCTTC. Its protein is CSVENGHFLYNEQFF.

The rearrangement joins TRBV4-2 to TRBJ1-1; D is possibly TRBD1 (5 bases). V was pared by 0 bases and J by 4 bases, with 18 bases between. The length of the CDR3 is 17 residues. CDR1 is LGHNA, CDR2 YNFKEQ, per germline. CDR3 sequence (DNA): TGTGCCAGCAGCCAAGAAAGTAACCAAGGGGTTCGCACTGAAGCTTTCTTT. Residues: CASSQESNQGVRTEAFF.